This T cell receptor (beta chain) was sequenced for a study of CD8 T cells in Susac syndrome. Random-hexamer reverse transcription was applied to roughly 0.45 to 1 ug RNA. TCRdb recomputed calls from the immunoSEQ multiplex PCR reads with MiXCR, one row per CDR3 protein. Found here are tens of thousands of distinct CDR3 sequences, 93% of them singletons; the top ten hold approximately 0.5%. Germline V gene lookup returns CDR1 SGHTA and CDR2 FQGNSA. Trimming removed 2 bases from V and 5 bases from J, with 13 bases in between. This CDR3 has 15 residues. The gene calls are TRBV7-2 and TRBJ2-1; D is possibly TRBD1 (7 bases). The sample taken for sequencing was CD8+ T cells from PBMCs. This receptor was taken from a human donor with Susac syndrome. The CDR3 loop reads CASSLWRGLNNEQFF. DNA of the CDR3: TGTGCCAGCAGCTTATGGAGGGGGCTTAACAATGAGCAGTTCTTC. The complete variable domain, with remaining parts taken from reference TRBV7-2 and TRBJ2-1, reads GAGVSQSPSNKVTEKGKDVELRCDPISGHTALYWYRQSLGQGLEFLIYFQGNSAPDKSGLPSDRFSAERTGGSVSTLTIQRTQQEDSAVYLCASSLWRGLNNEQFFGPGTRLTVL.